This T cell receptor beta chain is drawn from a study of cytomegalovirus exposure and HLA in healthy donors. The PCR contained 60 Vbeta and 13 Jbeta primers. In the source study's methods: Around 80 million unique TCR beta chains, roughly 11 million of them shared, were counted by a later analysis. This table comes from immunoSEQ multiplex PCR, and its TCRdb copy is limited to in-frame clones, with some not included. The V and J calls and clone size are taken from that table; D and trimming were inferred from the DNA. This table holds 150,000 to 180,000 clones, 65% to 90% found once. For this clone: Its cognate antigen is unknown.

Trimming cost V 0 bases and J 0 bases, with 13 bases left between them. The CDR3 extends over 18 amino acids. Per the germline V gene, CDR1 is SGHRS and CDR2 is YFSETQ. Study outcomes and limitations: The study found most TCR sequences rare, yet found some public TCRs in many donors. Analysis was carried out at a later point, and it linked a missense DCLRE1C variant to TCR beta V- and J-gene trimming. Versus the approximately 720-donor mean, an Asian-associated ancestry cluster reportedly showed fewer N-insertions in a later analysis.

This TCR was recovered from a woman in her forties or fifties in good health and CMV-seropositive. Sequenced input: PBMCs. The genes are TRBV5-1 and TRBJ2-6, with D possibly being TRBD2 (5 bases). For the CDR3, the DNA is TGCGCCAGCAGCTTGGGGGAAGGACTGAGCTCTGGGGCCAACGTCCTGACTTTC. Encoded protein: CASSLGEGLSSGANVLTF.